One sample yielded the 16 T cell receptor beta chains listed below, sequenced in a study of cytomegalovirus exposure and HLA in healthy donors. Libraries were prepared by immunoSEQ multiplex PCR; TCRdb keeps only in-frame clonotypes and omits some of them. There are roughly 200,000 clones in the sample; around nine tenths occur only once, and 7.2% lies in the top ten. The sample was PBMCs. All receptors derive from a man aged 25-40 years in good health and CMV-seropositive.

The table lists this clone with a count of one. The chain is built from TRBV29-1 and TRBJ1-4, with 8 positions matching TRBD1. CDR1 and CDR2 from the germline V gene are SQVTM and ANQGSEA. This CDR3 has 12 amino acids. The CDR3 nucleotides read TGCAGTGCCGGACAGGGAAATGAAAAACTGTTTTTT. Translating gives CSAGQGNEKLFF.

The chain has TRBV25-1 and TRBJ2-7; 10 bases agree with TRBD1. The CDR3 totals 18 residues. Germline V gene lookup returns CDR1 MGHDK and CDR2 SYGVNS. Losses at the gene ends were 1 base for V and 2 bases for J; bases not matched to a gene: 11. CDR3 DNA sequence: TGTGCCAGCAGTGAATGGGGACAGGGGACAAACAATCCCTACGAGCAGTACTTC. It yields the protein CASSEWGQGTNNPYEQYF.

The V call is TRBV4-1, the J call TRBJ2-3; 11 positions agree with TRBD2. The trim removed 4 bases at V and 4 bases at J, leaving 1 base unmatched. The germline V gene encodes CDR1 MGHRA and CDR2 YSYEKL. The CDR3 runs 14 residues. The CDR3 region is CASSLLAGADTQYF. The DNA of the CDR3 is TGCGCCAGCAGCCTACTAGCGGGAGCAGATACGCAGTATTTT.

The chain couples TRBV14 to TRBJ2-7; TRBD2 agrees at 11 bases. The germline V gene encodes CDR1 SGHDN and CDR2 FVKESK. Trimming took 4 bases from V and 4 from J; bases not matched to a gene: 18. The CDR3 totals 19 residues. The DNA of the CDR3 is TGTGCCAGCAGCCCCCACCTGGGACTAGCGGATCCGCAAAGGTACGAGCAGTACTTC. This codes for CASSPHLGLADPQRYEQYF.

The rearrangement uses TRBV2 and TRBJ1-4; D not certain. The CDR3 runs 15 residues. Germline V CDR1 and CDR2: SNHLY, FYNNEI. V lost 5 bases, J lost 4 bases, and 14 bases lay in between. In DNA, the CDR3 is TGTGCCAGCAGTCAAAACAGTGCCTATAATGAAAAACTGTTTTTT. Protein product: CASSQNSAYNEKLFF.

The chain uses TRBV5-4 and TRBJ2-2; D not certain. The CDR3 extends over 14 amino acids. Per germline, CDR1 SGHNT and CDR2 YYREEE (reference sequence). Trimming shortened V by 1 base and J by 1 base, and 5 bases separated the two germline ends. CDR3 DNA: TGTGCCAGCAGCTTGAGTCAGAACACCGGGGAGCTGTTTTTT. Protein sequence: CASSLSQNTGELFF. Filled out from reference TRBV5-4 and TRBJ2-2, the complete variable domain reads ETGVTQSPTHLIKTRGQQVTLRCSSQSGHNTVSWYQQALGQGPQFIFQYYREEENGRGNFPPRFSGLQFPNYSSELNVNALELDDSALYLCASSLSQNTGELFFGEGSRLTVL.

This chain joins TRBV6-1 and TRBJ2-7; the D gene is possibly TRBD2 (6 bases). The V and J ends lost 1 base and 0 bases respectively, with 13 bases between them. CDR1 and CDR2 (germline): MNHNS, SASEGT. This CDR3 spans 16 amino acids. CDR3 in DNA: TGTGCCAGCAGTGAAGGGAGGGGCCTGAGCTCCTACGAGCAGTACTTC. Its translation: CASSEGRGLSSYEQYF.

The V gene is TRBV12-5, the J gene TRBJ2-1, with TRBD1 matching over 9 bases. The CDR3 loop spans 15 amino acids. V dropped 4 bases and J dropped 8; count of bases not matched to a gene: 9. Germline V gene lookup returns CDR1 LGHNT and CDR2 FRNRAP. The CDR3 DNA is TGTGCTAGTGGTTCTGGTAGGTGGACAGGGGATGAGCAGTTCTTC. It translates to CASGSGRWTGDEQFF.

This clone was picked up a small number of times. The CDR3 nucleotides are TGTGCCAGCAGCTTAGCCGGACAGATCAATCAGCCCCAGCATTTT. This sequence encodes CASSLAGQINQPQHF. The chain combines TRBV7-2 with TRBJ1-5, with D maybe TRBD1 (6 bases). Germline CDR1 SGHTA, CDR2 FQGNSA. This CDR3 contains 15 residues. V shed 0 bases and J shed 3 bases, with 9 bases lying between them.

The chain has TRBV5-1 and TRBJ2-5; D might be TRBD1 (6 bases). Germline V gene data show CDR1 as SGHRS and CDR2 as YFSETQ. Trimming removed 3 bases from V and 1 base from J, with 10 bases in between. This CDR3 comprises 14 residues. CDR3 protein: CASSSGQFQETQYF. The CDR3 nucleotides are TGCGCCAGCAGCTCCGGACAGTTCCAAGAGACCCAGTACTTC.

This clone has a single count. The chain combines TRBV29-1 with TRBJ2-1; D may match TRBD1 or TRBD2 (5 bases each). V was trimmed by 3 bases and J by 4 bases, leaving 13 bases between them. This CDR3 region has 14 residues. Germline CDR1 and CDR2: SQVTM and ANQGSEA. In DNA form, the CDR3 reads TGCAGCGTTGAGAGGGGCCCCTTTTACAATGAGCAGTTCTTC. It yields the protein CSVERGPFYNEQFF.

The V and J genes are TRBV9 and TRBJ2-5; 9 nucleotides line up with TRBD2. Germline CDR1 reads SGDLS; CDR2 reads YYNGEE. The length of the CDR3 is 18 residues. J lost 5 bases, V lost 1 base, and 15 bases had no gene match. The CDR3 sequence is CASSVNVGAGGYGETQYF. As DNA, the CDR3 is TGTGCCAGCAGCGTAAATGTAGGAGCGGGAGGTTATGGGGAGACCCAGTACTTC. The full variable domain, its missing parts supplied by reference TRBV9 and TRBJ2-5, is DSGVTQTPKHLITATGQRVTLRCSPRSGDLSVYWYQQSLDQGLQFLIQYYNGEERAKGNILERFSAQQFPDLHSELNLSSLELGDSALYFCASSVNVGAGGYGETQYFGPGTRLLVL.

This clone showed up just once. The CDR3 spells CSVARLSTSSYEQYF. The CDR3 DNA is TGCAGCGTTGCGAGACTCTCAACCAGCTCCTACGAGCAGTACTTC. The rearrangement joins TRBV29-1 to TRBJ2-7; D is undetermined. CDR1 and CDR2 from the germline V gene are SQVTM and ANQGSEA. The CDR3 totals 15 residues. Trimming removed 4 bases from V and 0 bases from J, with 16 bases in between.

The V gene is TRBV5-1, the J gene TRBJ2-2, with no clear D. The CDR3 has 13 amino acids. Germline CDR1 is SGHRS and CDR2 is YFSETQ. The V end lost 2 bases, the J end lost 6 bases, and 8 bases lay between the germline ends. In DNA form, the CDR3 reads TGCGCCAGCAGCTTTCTGGGTGCCGGGGAGCTGTTTTTT. Translation: CASSFLGAGELFF.

The genes are TRBV29-1 and TRBJ2-3; a weak D match, TRBD1 (5 bases). CDR3 length equals 11 residues. Looked up from germline, CDR1 is SQVTM and CDR2 is ANQGSEA. The V and J ends lost 3 bases and 15 bases respectively, with 16 bases between them. CDR3 amino acids: CSVERGAIVYF. CDR3 DNA: TGCAGCGTTGAGCGTGGGGCAATTGTATATTTT.

J is TRBJ1-4 and V is TRBV5-1; 9 bases agree with TRBD1. Germline V gene data show CDR1 as SGHRS and CDR2 as YFSETQ. V shed 4 bases and J 8 bases; nucleotides not matched to a gene: 9. This CDR3 has 15 amino acids. The chain's CDR3 is CASSKGQGTGEKLFF. The CDR3 region has the DNA TGCGCCAGCAGCAAAGGACAGGGGACGGGCGAAAAACTGTTTTTT.